This record covers a single TCR beta chain. Its antigen is not yet known. The record has no base qualities; no much larger clone is one base away. The immunoSEQ Assay was the method used to sequence TCRbeta CDR3 regions. After extraction, genomic DNA underwent amplification by bias-controlled multiplex PCR, followed by high-throughput sequencing. As for how the authors treated the data: To quantify the absolute abundance of every unique TCRbeta CDR3 region, sequences were collapsed and filtered. T cell fraction was estimated by normalizing TCRbeta template counts to usable DNA, with usable DNA measured through amplification of reference genes found in all nucleated cells. Repertoire TCRs were annotated as SARS-CoV-2-specific by exact matching of V gene, CDR3 amino acid sequence and J gene to a known reactive TCR set. MIRA supplied the reference SARS-CoV-2 TCR set, which was filtered for enrichment in COVID-19-positive ImmuneCODE repertoires so that public or cross-reactive TCRs were removed. Using the MIRA antigens, annotated TCRs were further analysed by specific ORF or by position within an ORF. Breadth was defined as annotated unique rearrangements over total unique productive rearrangements; depth was the summed frequency of those rearrangements. Group comparisons of TCR breadth used two-sided Wilcoxon rank-sum tests. TCRdb's version of the immuneACCESS table is confined to in-frame rearrangements and falls short of the full clone set. An unresolved V gene accounts for under half of the shortfall where checked; the remainder is of unknown origin. V and J calls and clone size are those listed in that table; D and trimming were worked out from the DNA. The sample table contains 500,000 or so clones; only one count was recorded for roughly 85% of them. The ten largest clones represent roughly 12% of the sample.

CDR1 and CDR2 are drawn from the germline V gene (reference sequence): LNHDA, SQIVND. Deletion took 1 base off V and 3 bases off J, with a span of 12 bases between the germline ends. Including cysteine and phenylalanine, the CDR3 has 15 amino acids. Just CDR3 DNA is preserved here, 45 bases in frame from base 1. Per the publication, the treatment or condition label means: over 15 received Ad26.COV2.S at low or high dose, single or two shots; about five received placebo; per-sample allocation not given. For vaccine and placebo recipients, the sequenced repertoires came from samples collected on day 63 after the first injection. Between 29 July and 7 August 2020, Cohort 1b enrolled around 24 adults aged 18-55 years at one site in Boston, USA. Ad26.COV2.S consisted of a replication-incompetent adenovirus type 26 vector by which a prefusion-stabilized SARS-CoV-2 spike protein from the original Wuhan strain was expressed.

This specimen belongs to a study of Ad26.COV2.S vaccination and SARS-CoV-2 variants (dated by TCRdb to the early 2020s). For the study in its entirety: Donors in the vaccine arm were drawn from COV1001, a phase I-IIa trial of Ad26.COV2.S in healthy adults that was multicentre, randomized, double-blind and placebo-controlled. Ad26.COV2.S was administered intramuscularly at 5 x 10^10 or 1 x 10^11 viral particles, either as a single shot or as two shots given 56 days apart. TCRbeta repertoire sequencing was used to assess the specificity and breadth of SARS-CoV-2-reactive T cell receptors after Ad26.COV2.S vaccination. The TCR-sequenced set comprised around 32 samples: some 19 Ad26.COV2.S vaccine recipients, 5 placebo recipients and 8 SARS-CoV-2 convalescent individuals. Trial participants were randomized into five groups of five: low-dose or high-dose Ad26.COV2.S given once or twice, or placebo on both occasions. Investigators remained blinded to trial group allocation during experiments and outcome assessment. Overall study outcomes, separate from this receptor: Comparing responses between vaccine doses or regimens was not something the study was powered to do. After vaccination, spike-specific CD8+ and CD4+ T cell responses were reported to show substantial breadth. Higher spike-specific TCR breadth was observed in Ad26.COV2.S recipients than in placebo recipients (P = 0.0014). According to the authors, total T cell responses may have been underestimated by the TCR breadth and depth analyses. Comparable non-spike TCR breadth was observed between vaccine and placebo recipients, consistent with only spike being contained in the vaccine.

The sequence was collected from a person between 18 and 65 years old who received the Ad26.COV2.S COVID-19 vaccine or a placebo. The V and J segments used are TRBV19 and TRBJ1-1, with no D gene named confidently. The material sequenced was peripheral blood, taken in a trial of Ad26.COV2.S vaccine versus placebo. The bases read TGTGCCAGTAGTATAGGGCCGGGTAGGGACACTGAAGCTTTCTTT. It translates to CASSIGPGRDTEAFF. Where the CDR3 stops, the reference TRBV19 and TRBJ1-1 genes take over; the full variable domain is DGGITQSPKYLFRKEGQNVTLSCEQNLNHDAMYWYRQDPGQGLRLIYYSQIVNDFQKGDIAEGYSVSREKKESFPLTVTSAQKNPTAFYLCASSIGPGRDTEAFFGQGTRLTVV.